The sequence of this T cell receptor beta chain was determined in a study of T-cell memory formation after mild COVID-19. Overall study: Largely donor-specific TCR clusters were found.

This clonotype was counted between two and nine times. No antigen is known for it. TCRdb re-called the 5' RACE reads with MiXCR, one entry per CDR3 protein. Altogether 530,000 or so distinct CDR3 sequences are present, roughly a sixth being singletons, with the ten largest covering less than 10%. Study-level results: The authors left the SARS-CoV-2 specificity of second-wave clones peaking on day 37 unconfirmed. Clones that got smaller from day 15 to 85 had even CD4/CD8, while clones growing later tipped toward CD4+. Cross-reactive memory seemingly joined, as some responding clones were found in pre-infection memory.

V shed 0 bases and J shed 7 bases, with 7 bases lying between them. This CDR3 region has 12 residues. Per germline, CDR1 MNHNY and CDR2 SVGAGI (reference sequence). This chain connects TRBV6-6 to TRBJ2-7, with D possibly TRBD1 on 6 matching bases. What was sequenced was PBMCs or a T cell subset sorted from them (not recorded which). This receptor was obtained from an adult woman who had mild COVID-19 (a few samples of this study predate the infection). Cell type and time point are not known. DNA for the CDR3: TGTGCCAGCAGTTACTCGACAGGAGAGCAGTACTTC. Its translation is CASSYSTGEQYF.